This T cell receptor beta chain came from a study of blood T cell repertoires in COVID-19. Study overall: Acute and convalescent COVID-19 samples came from the United States, Italy and Spain. The cDNA or gDNA used as material had been derived from T cells, B-cell-depleted T cells, or PBMCs.

With 4 bases clipped from V and 2 bases from J, the junction kept 8 bases outside the gene matches. The CDR3 covers 16 residues. Germline CDR1 is SGHKS and CDR2 is YYEKEE (reference sequence). Per the original methods: Amplified reference gene primers provided the basis for estimating nucleated cell counts. The data were produced by immunoSEQ multiplex PCR, yet TCRdb's version contains in-frame clones alone and is incomplete. The V and J calls and clone size are taken from that table; D and trimming were inferred from the DNA. The sample lists approximately 400,000 clones; 80% to 90% were seen once. This receptor was taken from a man aged 35-49 years with acute or convalescent COVID-19. The genes are TRBV5-5 and TRBJ2-2, with TRBD1 identical over 7 bases. The sample comprised peripheral blood. This chain's CDR3 is CASSLQQGRNTGELFF. CDR3 in DNA: TGTGCCAGCAGCCTACAACAGGGGCGTAACACCGGGGAGCTGTTTTTT.